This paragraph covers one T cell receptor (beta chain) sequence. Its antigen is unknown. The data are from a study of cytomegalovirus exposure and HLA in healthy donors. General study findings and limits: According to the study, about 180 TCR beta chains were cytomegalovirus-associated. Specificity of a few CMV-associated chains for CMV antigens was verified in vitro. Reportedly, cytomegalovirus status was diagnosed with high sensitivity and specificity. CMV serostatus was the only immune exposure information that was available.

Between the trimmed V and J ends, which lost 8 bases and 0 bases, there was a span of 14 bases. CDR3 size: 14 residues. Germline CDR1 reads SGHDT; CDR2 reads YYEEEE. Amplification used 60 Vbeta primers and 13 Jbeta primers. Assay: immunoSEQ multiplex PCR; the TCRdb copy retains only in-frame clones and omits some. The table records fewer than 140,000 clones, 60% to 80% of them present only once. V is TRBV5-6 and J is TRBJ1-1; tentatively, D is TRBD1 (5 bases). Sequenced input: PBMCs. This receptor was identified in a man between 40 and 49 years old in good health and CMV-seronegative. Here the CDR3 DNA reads TGTGCCAGTTCAATCGGGGGGTTGAACACTGAAGCTTTCTTT. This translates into CASSIGGLNTEAFF.